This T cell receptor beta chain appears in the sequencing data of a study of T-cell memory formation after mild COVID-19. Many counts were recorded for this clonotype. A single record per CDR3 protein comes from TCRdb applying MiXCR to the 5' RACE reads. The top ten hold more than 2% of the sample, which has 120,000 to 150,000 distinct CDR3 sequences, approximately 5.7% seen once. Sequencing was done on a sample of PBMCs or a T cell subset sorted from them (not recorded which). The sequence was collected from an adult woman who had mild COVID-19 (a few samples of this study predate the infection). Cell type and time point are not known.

As DNA, the CDR3 is TGTGCCAGCAGCGAGCTTGGCGGGAGGAGCTCCTACGAGCAGTACTTC. The encoded protein is CASSELGGRSSYEQYF. The chain employs TRBV2 and TRBJ2-7, with 8 bases lining up with TRBD2. CDR3 size: 16 residues. Losses at the gene ends were 6 bases for V and 0 bases for J; bases not matched to a gene: 10. Per germline, CDR1 SNHLY and CDR2 FYNNEI.